This entry lists 32 T cell receptor beta chains sequenced from one sample in a study of T cells in Graves' hyperthyroidism and ophthalmopathy (dated by TCRdb to between 2018 and 2021). Libraries were prepared through multiplex PCR. The sequencing machine was an Illumina HiSeq 2000. The TCR beta CDR3 regions were amplified from the RNA transcripts. A first-round RT-PCR of the TCR CDR3 used the HTBI primer set with the Qiagen OneStep RT-PCR kit. TCRdb applied fastp at Q25 and MiXCR to the public reads, then kept only in-frame beta chains. Records with the same CDR3 protein are collapsed into one entry carrying the most frequent genes and DNA. The sample includes approximately 640,000 distinct CDR3 sequences, with roughly 17% observed a single time. Of the sample, 15% to 18% is held by the ten largest clones. The sequencing input was blood. The receptors here all came from a man aged 50 or older with Graves' hyperthyroidism.

Many counts were recorded for this clonotype. The V and J genes are TRBV27 and TRBJ1-1; D perhaps matches TRBD1 (5 bases). Trimming pared 4 bases from V and 5 bases from J, leaving 14 bases between. Germline CDR1 and CDR2: MNHEY and SMNVEV (reference sequence). CDR3 length: 14 amino acids. CDR3 protein: CASSSPGIMTEAFF. The CDR3 region has the DNA TGTGCCAGCAGTTCCCCAGGGATAATGACTGAAGCTTTCTTT.

In this sample, this clonotype turned up many times. This chain connects TRBV6-2 or TRBV6-3 to TRBJ2-7; 7 bases are a match to TRBD1. V shed 3 bases, J shed 3 bases, and the junction held 14 bases outside the gene matches. The CDR3 sequence is 17 residues long. Per germline, CDR1 MNHEY and CDR2 SVGEGT. The CDR3 here is CASSYTTGLIPLYEQYF. CDR3 DNA sequence: TGTGCCAGCAGTTATACGACAGGGTTGATCCCGCTCTACGAGCAGTACTTC.

Comments on this clonotype: Its ends do not fully match the called genes, so a read error is possible. The V and J genes are TRBV7-2 and TRBJ2-3, with 10 bases identical to TRBD2. The germline V gene encodes CDR1 SGHTA and CDR2 FQGNSA. The CDR3 covers 16 residues. CDR3 residues: CASSFRAGGSTGTQYF. CDR3 sequence (DNA): TGTGCCAGCAGCTTTAGAGCGGGAGGGAGCACAGGTACGCAGTATTTT. The full variable domain, completed using reference TRBV7-2 and TRBJ2-3, is GAGVSQSPSNKVTEKGKDVELRCDPISGHTALYWYRQSLGQGLEFLIYFQGNSAPDKSGLPSDRFSAERTGGSVSTLTIQRTQQEDSAVYLCASSFRAGGSTGTQYFGPGTRLTVL.

This clonotype was observed a handful of times. One end of the junction varies from germline; a read error may be responsible. The rearrangement uses TRBV6-5 and TRBJ1-5; D not certain. Germline V lookup: CDR1 MNHEY, CDR2 SVGAGI. CDR3 length: 15 residues. Here the CDR3 DNA reads TGTGCCAGCCTTAAGGGCCAGTTATCAAATCAGCCCCAGCACTTT. Translating gives CASLKGQLSNQPQHF.

The rearrangement joins TRBV19 to TRBJ1-1, with D unclear. Germline V CDR1 and CDR2: LNHDA, SQIVND (reference sequence). V was cut by 10 bases and J by 2 bases, with 17 bases left in between. This CDR3 has 14 residues. Written as DNA, the CDR3 is TGTGCCAACCAGCCCGGGCATCTTAACACTGAAGCTTTCTTT. This sequence encodes CANQPGHLNTEAFF.

The chain uses TRBV2 and TRBJ2-1; D might be TRBD2 (5 bases). The CDR3 runs to 11 residues. V was cut by 7 bases and J by 16 bases, with 17 bases left in between. Germline CDR1 SNHLY, CDR2 FYNNEI. The CDR3 sequence: CASTPAEPLFF. The CDR3 DNA reads as TGTGCCAGCACCCCAGCGGAGCCCCTTTTCTTC. Combining the CDR3 with reference TRBV2 and TRBJ2-1 gives the whole variable domain EPEVTQTPSHQVTQMGQEVILRCVPISNHLYFYWYRQILGQKVEFLVSFYNNEISEKSEIFDDQFSVERPDGSNFTLKIRSTKLEDSAMYFCASTPAEPLFFGPGTRLTVL.

This clonotype has ten or more counts. The chain joins TRBV4-1 to TRBJ2-5, with 8 bases that match TRBD1. This CDR3 is built from 15 residues. The V and J ends lost 4 bases and 5 bases, in that order; junction bases with no gene match: 9. Germline-derived CDR1 and CDR2 are MGHRA and YSYEKL. Here the CDR3 DNA reads TGCGCCAGCAGCCGATCGCACAGGGGGTCGGAGACCCAGTACTTC. Its translation: CASSRSHRGSETQYF.

This clonotype was counted at least ten times. The chain couples TRBV28 to TRBJ2-7, with a weak D call TRBD1 (6 bases). The CDR3 covers 12 residues. In germline, CDR1 is MDHEN, CDR2 SYDVKM. Trimming cost V 5 bases and J 3 bases, with 8 bases left between them. The CDR3 sequence: CASSVQGYEQYF. The CDR3 DNA is TGTGCCAGCAGTGTACAGGGCTACGAGCAGTACTTC.

The chain combines TRBV11-1 with TRBJ2-7; TRBD2 is a possible D gene (5 bases). In germline, CDR1 is SGHAT, CDR2 FQDESV (reference sequence). The CDR3 has 16 residues. V shed 6 bases and J shed 0 bases, with 18 bases lying between them. CDR3 bases: TGTGCCAGCAGTTTGCATGGTGTGGGGAGCTCCTACGAGCAGTACTTC. Translating it yields CASSLHGVGSSYEQYF.

In its sample, this clonotype was seen many times. V usage is TRBV20-1 and J usage is TRBJ1-6, with a weak D call TRBD1 (5 bases). The CDR3 loop spans 15 amino acids. Germline CDR1 DFQATT, CDR2 SNEGSKA (reference sequence). V dropped 0 bases and J dropped 8 bases, with 14 bases sitting between them. The CDR3 nucleotides are TGCAGTGCTAGAGATAACTTAGGGGAATATTCACCCCTCCACTTT. It yields the protein CSARDNLGEYSPLHF.

In regard to this clonotype: A much larger clone lies one base from this, so it may be a read error. This chain connects TRBV28 to TRBJ2-2; a possible D gene is TRBD1 (6 bases). The CDR3 runs 16 residues. Per germline, CDR1 MDHEN and CDR2 SYDVKM. In DNA, the CDR3 is TGTGCCAGCAGTTCCTCGGACAGCCTGAACACCGGGGAGCCGTTTTTT. Translating gives CASSSSDSLNTGEPFF.

This clonotype came up many times. The rearrangement joins TRBV28 to TRBJ1-6; possibly TRBD1 for D (5 bases). V was clipped by 7 bases and J by 5 bases, with 24 bases between them. Per the germline V gene, CDR1 is MDHEN and CDR2 is SYDVKM. This CDR3 is built from 18 residues. CDR3 in DNA: TGTGCCAGCACCAGTTACCGGGATGTATCAGGGCATAATTCACCCCTCCACTTT. Amino acid sequence: CASTSYRDVSGHNSPLHF. The full variable domain, with the rest looked up from reference TRBV28 and TRBJ1-6, is DVKVTQSSRYLVKRTGEKVFLECVQDMDHENMFWYRQDPGLGLRLIYFSYDVKMKEKGDIPEGYSVSREKKERFSLILESASTNQTSMYLCASTSYRDVSGHNSPLHFGNGTRLTVT.

V is TRBV15 and J is TRBJ1-6; TRBD1 aligns across 9 bases. The length of the CDR3 is 16 residues. The trim removed 5 bases at V and 6 bases at J, leaving 8 bases unmatched. CDR1 is LNHNV, CDR2 YYDKDF, per germline (reference sequence). CDR3 loop: CATSSQPGQGNSPLHF. In DNA, the CDR3 is TGTGCCACCAGCTCGCAGCCGGGACAGGGTAATTCACCCCTCCACTTT. Using reference TRBV15 and TRBJ1-6 for the parts outside the CDR3, the full variable domain is DAMVIQNPRYQVTQFGKPVTLSCSQTLNHNVMYWYQQKSSQAPKLLFHYYDKDFNNEADTPDNFQSRRPNTSFCFLDIRSPGLGDTAMYLCATSSQPGQGNSPLHFGNGTRLTVT.

This clonotype has at least ten counts. CDR3 amino acids: CASSDPGQGAAEAFF. The CDR3 DNA reads TGTGCCAGCAGTGATCCGGGACAGGGGGCAGCTGAAGCTTTCTTT. The chain has TRBV6-2 or TRBV6-3 and TRBJ1-1; 12 nucleotides match TRBD1. The CDR3 length is 15 residues. Per the germline V gene, CDR1 is MNHEY and CDR2 is SVGEGT. The junction had 7 bases not matched to a gene; V was cut back by 5 bases and J by 6 bases.

The CDR3 sequence is CASSSSLGSTDTQYF. CDR3 DNA sequence: TGCGCCAGCAGCTCGAGTCTTGGGAGTACAGATACGCAGTATTTT. The rearrangement links TRBV5-1 to TRBJ2-3; D possibly corresponds to TRBD2 (5 bases). Germline CDR1 reads SGHRS; CDR2 reads YFSETQ. The V gene lost 3 bases and the J gene lost 3 bases, with 14 bases spanning the gap. This CDR3 is built from 15 residues.

The chain joins TRBV2 to TRBJ1-5; D not resolved. Deletions cut 5 bases from V and 1 base from J, with 9 bases between. The length of the CDR3 is 14 residues. Germline values: CDR1 SNHLY, CDR2 FYNNEI. In nucleotides, the CDR3 is TGTGCCAGCAGTCCTACAAGGAGCAATCAGCCCCAGCATTTT. It translates to CASSPTRSNQPQHF.

This clonotype was seen a handful of times. At one end, the junction sequence differs from germline, possibly due to a read error. The chain uses TRBV6-5 and TRBJ2-5, with D unclear. The germline CDR1 and CDR2 sequences are MNHEY and SVGAGI. This CDR3 contains 14 residues. CDR3 bases: TGTGCCAGCAGTTACTCGTCTAATCGAGAGACCCAGCACTTC. It yields the protein CASSYSSNRETQHF.

This clonotype has a count of ten or more. The chain couples TRBV11-2 to TRBJ2-2; no clear D gene. The germline V gene has CDR1 SGHAT and CDR2 FQNNGV. The CDR3 is made up of 16 amino acids. V was cut by 5 bases and J by 7 bases, with 20 bases left in between. This CDR3 reads CASSLVPGSSVGELFF. The CDR3 nucleotides read TGTGCCAGCAGCCTCGTTCCCGGATCCTCCGTCGGGGAGCTGTTTTTT.

The chain is built from TRBV27 and TRBJ1-2, with a tentative D call TRBD1 (5 bases). Germline values: CDR1 MNHEY, CDR2 SMNVEV (reference sequence). V lost 5 bases to trimming and J lost 4 bases, with 20 bases between them. This CDR3 comprises 16 residues. The CDR3 bases are TGTGCCAGCAGTGGCATGGGGATGGGACCGACCTATGGCTACACCTTC. Amino acid sequence: CASSGMGMGPTYGYTF.

Ten or more counts support this clonotype. The chain combines TRBV18 with TRBJ2-7; D gene unclear. Per germline, CDR1 KGHSH and CDR2 LQKENI. This CDR3 has 16 amino acids. V lost 6 bases and J lost 2, with 20 bases in between. CDR3: CASSPEWPGNPYEQYF. In DNA, the CDR3 is TGTGCCAGCTCCCCAGAATGGCCAGGAAACCCCTACGAGCAGTACTTC. Full variable domain (rest looked up from reference TRBV18 and TRBJ2-7): NAGVMQNPRHLVRRRGQEARLRCSPMKGHSHVYWYRQLPEEGLKFMVYLQKENIIDESGMPKERFSAEFPKEGPSILRIQQVVRGDSAAYFCASSPEWPGNPYEQYFGPGTRLTVT.

In its sample, this clonotype was seen many times. The chain links TRBV7-9 to TRBJ2-1; 9 nucleotides line up with TRBD1. Germline V gene data show CDR1 as SEHNR and CDR2 as FQNEAQ (reference sequence). The length of the CDR3 is 16 residues. J was trimmed by 7 bases and V by 2 bases; bases with no gene match: 9. This CDR3 is CASSLIVGQGVNEQFF. The CDR3 region has the DNA TGTGCCAGCAGCTTAATTGTGGGACAGGGCGTTAATGAGCAGTTCTTC.

This clonotype was detected many times. The junction shows a germline mismatch at one end, possibly a read error. The chain links TRBV27 to TRBJ2-7; 8 nucleotides line up with TRBD1. The CDR3 consists of 16 residues. Germline loops: CDR1 MNHEY, CDR2 SMNVEV (reference sequence). CDR3 sequence reads: CTSSFSPGTGAYEQYF. CDR3 nucleotides: TGTACCAGCAGTTTCTCCCCCGGGACAGGAGCCTACGAGCAGTACTTC.

A note on this clonotype: One junction end does not reproduce the germline sequence, and a read error may be involved. The chain carries TRBV18 and TRBJ2-1; D not certain. The CDR3 sequence is 14 residues long. The germline gives CDR1 KGHSH, CDR2 LQKENI. The CDR3 loop reads CASPPRDGYNEQFF. CDR3 bases: TGTGCCAGCCCACCACGAGACGGCTACAATGAGCAGTTCTTC. Full variable domain (outside the CDR3, taken from reference TRBV18 and TRBJ2-1): NAGVMQNPRHLVRRRGQEARLRCSPMKGHSHVYWYRQLPEEGLKFMVYLQKENIIDESGMPKERFSAEFPKEGPSILRIQQVVRGDSAAYFCASPPRDGYNEQFFGPGTRLTVL.

This clonotype has ten or more counts. V is TRBV28 and J is TRBJ2-3, with D perhaps assigned TRBD1 or TRBD2 (6 bases each). Germline CDR1 reads MDHEN; CDR2 reads SYDVKM. The length of the CDR3 is 15 residues. V lost 8 bases and J 2 bases, leaving 17 bases between the germline ends. The CDR3: CASLEGGPHTDTQYF. CDR3 DNA: TGTGCCAGCCTGGAGGGGGGTCCACACACAGATACGCAGTATTTT.

This clonotype occurred many times. The chain links TRBV4-1 to TRBJ2-7; 7 positions agree with TRBD1. V was clipped by 3 bases and J by 9 bases; unmatched bases: 11. Germline V gene data show CDR1 as MGHRA and CDR2 as YSYEKL. The CDR3 runs to 14 residues. In nucleotides, the CDR3 is TGCGCCAGCAGCCAGGAGGAGAACAGGGGCGGGCAGTACTTC. Translated: CASSQEENRGGQYF.

The CDR3 region has the DNA TGTGCCAGCAGCCCCGATTCTTCGACTGCAACCTACGAGCAGTACTTC. Its translation is CASSPDSSTATYEQYF. The V and J genes are TRBV7-3 and TRBJ2-7; D ambiguous. The CDR3 sequence is 16 residues long. The V gene's germline CDR1 is SGHTA and CDR2 FQGTGA. V was pared by 5 bases and J by 2 bases, with 19 bases between.

This clonotype was seen repeatedly, ten times or more. V and J are TRBV28 and TRBJ2-7, with 12 bases aligning to TRBD2. The CDR3 extends over 14 amino acids. Germline lookup yields CDR1 MDHEN and CDR2 SYDVKM. Trimming at V came to 5 bases and at J to 5 bases, leaving 4 bases not matched to a gene. The CDR3 spells CASSRLAGDHEQYF. CDR3 sequence (DNA): TGTGCCAGCAGTCGACTAGCGGGAGACCACGAGCAGTACTTC. Complete variable domain (other parts from reference TRBV28 and TRBJ2-7): DVKVTQSSRYLVKRTGEKVFLECVQDMDHENMFWYRQDPGLGLRLIYFSYDVKMKEKGDIPEGYSVSREKKERFSLILESASTNQTSMYLCASSRLAGDHEQYFGPGTRLTVT.

The rearrangement links TRBV7-8 to TRBJ2-2; 12 nucleotides agree with TRBD1. This CDR3 spans 18 amino acids. Trimming at V came to 3 bases and at J to 6 bases, leaving 11 bases not matched to a gene. The germline gives CDR1 SGHVS, CDR2 FQNEAQ. The CDR3 DNA sequence: TGTGCCAGCAGCTTTACCCGGGACAGGGGGCGAGTAGCCGGGGAGCTGTTTTTT. Translation gives CASSFTRDRGRVAGELFF.

The chain has TRBV19 and TRBJ2-1; D is undetermined. CDR3 length: 11 amino acids. Trimming took off 3 bases at V and 10 bases at J, with 7 bases between the two ends. Germline CDR1 and CDR2: LNHDA and SQIVND (reference sequence). The CDR3 sequence is CASSIGGEQFF. Here the CDR3 DNA reads TGTGCCAGTAGTATCGGTGGGGAGCAGTTCTTC.

Concerning this clonotype: A much more abundant neighbour one base away suggests this may be a read error. This rearrangement joins TRBV6-1 to TRBJ2-7; 9 nucleotides agree with TRBD2. This CDR3 comprises 14 residues. The germline CDR1 and CDR2 sequences are MNHNS and SASEGT. The junction had 5 bases not matched to a gene; V was cut back by 7 bases and J by 1 base. The CDR3 region has the DNA TGTGCCAGCAAAACACTAGCGGGTTCCTACGAGCAGTACTTC. It encodes CASKTLAGSYEQYF.

This chain uses TRBV25-1 with TRBJ2-1; D perhaps matches TRBD1 (5 bases). The J call may be faulty, since TRBJ2-7 better matches the DNA end. Germline V gives CDR1 MGHDK, CDR2 SYGVNS. This CDR3 contains 13 residues. The CDR3 DNA is TGTGCCAGCAGTGAACACAGGTCCAATGAGCAGTACTTC. As protein: CASSEHRSNEQYF.

This clonotype was seen at least ten times. The chain links TRBV9 to TRBJ2-2; 12 bases agree with TRBD2. Germline V gene lookup returns CDR1 SGDLS and CDR2 YYNGEE. Trimming at V came to 0 bases and at J to 8 bases, leaving 2 bases not matched to a gene. This CDR3 has 15 amino acids. The CDR3 DNA reads as TGTGCCAGCAGCGTAGGGACTAGCGGGACAGGGGAGCTGTTTTTT. Translation gives CASSVGTSGTGELFF.